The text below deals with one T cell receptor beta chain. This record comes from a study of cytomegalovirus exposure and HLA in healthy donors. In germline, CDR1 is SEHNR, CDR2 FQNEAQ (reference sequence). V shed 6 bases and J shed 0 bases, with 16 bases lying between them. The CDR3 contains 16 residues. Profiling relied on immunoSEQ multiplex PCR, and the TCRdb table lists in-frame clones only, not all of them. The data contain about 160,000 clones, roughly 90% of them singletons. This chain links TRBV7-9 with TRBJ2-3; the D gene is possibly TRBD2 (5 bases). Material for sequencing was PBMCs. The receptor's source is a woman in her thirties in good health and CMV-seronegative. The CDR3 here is CASSHSARGSTDTQYF. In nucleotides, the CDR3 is TGTGCCAGCAGTCACTCCGCCCGCGGGAGCACAGATACGCAGTATTTT.